The entry that follows covers one TCR beta chain sequence. The germline CDR1 and CDR2 sequences are SEHNR and FQNEAQ (reference sequence). Trimming at V came to 6 bases and at J to 4 bases, leaving 11 bases not matched to a gene. This CDR3 is built from 15 residues. In the source study's methods: Nucleated cell counts were estimated from reference gene primer amplification. The protocol was immunoSEQ multiplex PCR, while the TCRdb copy is restricted to in-frame clones and leaves out a portion. D and trimming come from the DNA, and the V and J calls and clone size come from that table. This table holds roughly 75,000 clones, over 75% found once. The data stem from a study of blood T cell repertoires in COVID-19. Overall study context: Samples came from the United States, Italy and Spain, spanning acute and convalescent COVID-19. PBMCs, B-cell-depleted T cells, or T cells provided the cDNA or gDNA that made up the material.

J is TRBJ2-7 and V is TRBV7-9, with TRBD2 matching over 8 bases. What was sequenced was peripheral blood. This receptor was obtained from a man in his fifties or sixties with acute or convalescent COVID-19. The CDR3 sequence: CASSRTSGQEYEQYF. The CDR3 coding sequence is TGTGCCAGCAGTCGTACTAGCGGCCAAGAATACGAGCAGTACTTC.